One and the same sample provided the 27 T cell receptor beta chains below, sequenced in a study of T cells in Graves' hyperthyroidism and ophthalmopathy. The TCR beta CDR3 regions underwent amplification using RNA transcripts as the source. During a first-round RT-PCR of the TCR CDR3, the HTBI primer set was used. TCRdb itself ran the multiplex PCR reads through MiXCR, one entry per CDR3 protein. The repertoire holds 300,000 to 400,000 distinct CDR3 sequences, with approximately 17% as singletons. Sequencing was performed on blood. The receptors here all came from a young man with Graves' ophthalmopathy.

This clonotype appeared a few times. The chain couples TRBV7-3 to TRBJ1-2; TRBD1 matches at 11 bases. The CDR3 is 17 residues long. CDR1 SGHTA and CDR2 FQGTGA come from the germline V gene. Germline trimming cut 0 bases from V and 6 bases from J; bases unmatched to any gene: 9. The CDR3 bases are TGTGCCAGCAGCTTAACTGGGACAGGGGGAGCCTTAGATGGCTACACCTTC. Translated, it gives CASSLTGTGGALDGYTF.

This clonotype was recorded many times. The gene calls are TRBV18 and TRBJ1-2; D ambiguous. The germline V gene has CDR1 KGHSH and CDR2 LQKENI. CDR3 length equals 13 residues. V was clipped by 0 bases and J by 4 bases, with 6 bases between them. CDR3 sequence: CASSPPGIYGYTF. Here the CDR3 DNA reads TGTGCCAGCTCACCACCGGGGATCTATGGCTACACCTTC.

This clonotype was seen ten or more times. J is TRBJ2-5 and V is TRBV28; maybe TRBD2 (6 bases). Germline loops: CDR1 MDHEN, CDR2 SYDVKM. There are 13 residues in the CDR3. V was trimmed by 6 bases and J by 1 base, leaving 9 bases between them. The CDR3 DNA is TGTGCCAGCAGGGGGGGATTCCAAGAGACCCAGTACTTC. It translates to CASRGGFQETQYF.

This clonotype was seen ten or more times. CDR3 sequence reads: CASSLNRVVDSPLHF. Written as DNA, the CDR3 is TGTGCCAGCAGTCTTAACAGGGTCGTCGATTCACCCCTCCACTTT. The rearrangement joins TRBV27 to TRBJ1-6; D is possibly TRBD1 (6 bases). Trimming cost V 5 bases and J 8 bases, with 16 bases left between them. The germline V gene encodes CDR1 MNHEY and CDR2 SMNVEV (reference sequence). The CDR3 spans 15 residues.

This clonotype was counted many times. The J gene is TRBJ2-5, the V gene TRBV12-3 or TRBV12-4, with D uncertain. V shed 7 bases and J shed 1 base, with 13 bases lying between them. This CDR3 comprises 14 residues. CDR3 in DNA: TGTGCCAGCACTCCCTCACACATCCAAGAGACCCAGTACTTC. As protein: CASTPSHIQETQYF.

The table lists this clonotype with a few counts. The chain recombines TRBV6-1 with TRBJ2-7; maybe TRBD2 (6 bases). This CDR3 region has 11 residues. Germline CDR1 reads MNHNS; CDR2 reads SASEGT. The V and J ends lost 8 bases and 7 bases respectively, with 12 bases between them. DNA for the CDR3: TGTGCCAGCGTTATAGGAGGGGAGCAGTACTTC. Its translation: CASVIGGEQYF.

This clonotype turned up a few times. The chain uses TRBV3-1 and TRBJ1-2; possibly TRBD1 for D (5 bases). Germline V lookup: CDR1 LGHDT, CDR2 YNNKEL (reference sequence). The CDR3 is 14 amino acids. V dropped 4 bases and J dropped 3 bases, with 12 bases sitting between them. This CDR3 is CASSPRDGYYGYTF. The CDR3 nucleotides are TGTGCCAGCAGCCCCCGGGACGGCTACTATGGCTACACCTTC.

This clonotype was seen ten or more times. CDR3 in amino acids: CASSPPPGQGNNEQFF. The CDR3, as DNA: TGTGCCAGCAGCCCCCCCCCGGGACAGGGGAACAATGAGCAGTTCTTC. The genes are TRBV27 and TRBJ2-1; 10 bases fit TRBD1. The length of the CDR3 is 16 residues. Unmatched junction bases numbered 10, after V lost 6 bases and J lost 5 bases. CDR1 is MNHEY and CDR2 is SMNVEV in the germline V gene (reference sequence).

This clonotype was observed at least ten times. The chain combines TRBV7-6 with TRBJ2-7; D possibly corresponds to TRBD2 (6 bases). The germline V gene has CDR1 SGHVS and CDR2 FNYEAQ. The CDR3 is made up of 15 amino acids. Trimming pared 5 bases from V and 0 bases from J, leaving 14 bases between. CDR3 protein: CASSPGLTSSYEQYF. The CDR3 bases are TGTGCCAGCAGCCCGGGACTCACCAGCTCCTACGAGCAGTACTTC.

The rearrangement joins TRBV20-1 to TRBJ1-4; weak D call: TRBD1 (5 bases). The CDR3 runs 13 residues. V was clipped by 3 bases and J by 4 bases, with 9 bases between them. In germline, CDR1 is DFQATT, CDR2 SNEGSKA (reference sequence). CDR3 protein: CSASSGINEKLFF. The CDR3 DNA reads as TGCAGTGCTAGTTCAGGGATTAATGAAAAACTGTTTTTT.

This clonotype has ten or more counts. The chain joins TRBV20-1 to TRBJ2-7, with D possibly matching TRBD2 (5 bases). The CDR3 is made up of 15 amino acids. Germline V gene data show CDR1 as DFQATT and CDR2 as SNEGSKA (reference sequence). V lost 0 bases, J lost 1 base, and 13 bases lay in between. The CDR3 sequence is CSARDLSRGSYEQYF. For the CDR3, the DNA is TGCAGTGCTAGAGATTTGAGCCGAGGGTCCTACGAGCAGTACTTC.

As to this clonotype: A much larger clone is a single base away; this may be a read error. The CDR3 spells CATSRDGNTTYF. The CDR3 DNA follows: TGTGCCACCAGCAGAGATGGCAACACCACATATTTT. The chain joins TRBV15 to TRBJ1-3; D unclear. Germline V CDR1 and CDR2: LNHNV, YYDKDF (reference sequence). This CDR3 spans 12 amino acids.

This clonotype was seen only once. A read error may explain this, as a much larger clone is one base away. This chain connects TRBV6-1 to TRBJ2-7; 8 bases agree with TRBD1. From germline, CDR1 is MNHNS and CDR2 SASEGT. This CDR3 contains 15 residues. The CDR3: CVSSERLDRAYEQYF. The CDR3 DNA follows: TGTGTCAGCAGTGAAAGGCTGGACAGGGCCTACGAGCAGTACTTC.

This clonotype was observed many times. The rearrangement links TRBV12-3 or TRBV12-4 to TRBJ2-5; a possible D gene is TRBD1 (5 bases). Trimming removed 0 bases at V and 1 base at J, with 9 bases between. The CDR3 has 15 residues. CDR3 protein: CASSLAGPFQETQYF. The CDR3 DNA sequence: TGTGCCAGCAGTTTAGCGGGGCCATTCCAAGAGACCCAGTACTTC.

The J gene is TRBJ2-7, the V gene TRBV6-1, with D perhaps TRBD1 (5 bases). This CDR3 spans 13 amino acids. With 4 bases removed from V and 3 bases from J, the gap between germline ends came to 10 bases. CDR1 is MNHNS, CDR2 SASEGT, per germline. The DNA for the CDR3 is TGTGCCAGCAGTGCTACAGGATACTACGAGCAGTACTTC. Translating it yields CASSATGYYEQYF.

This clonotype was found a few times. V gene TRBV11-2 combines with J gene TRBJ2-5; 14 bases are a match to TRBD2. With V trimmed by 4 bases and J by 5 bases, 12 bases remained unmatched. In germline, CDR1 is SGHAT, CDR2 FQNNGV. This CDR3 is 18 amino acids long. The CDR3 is CASSSAGTSGGGWETQYF. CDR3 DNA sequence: TGTGCCAGCAGCTCGGCCGGGACTAGCGGGGGCGGTTGGGAGACCCAGTACTTC.

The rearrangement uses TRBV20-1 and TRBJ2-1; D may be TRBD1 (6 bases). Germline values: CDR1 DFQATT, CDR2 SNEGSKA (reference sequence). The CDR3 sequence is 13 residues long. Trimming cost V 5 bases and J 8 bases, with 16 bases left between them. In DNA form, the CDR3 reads TGCAGTGCTGGTCCTGGATACAGGGATGAGCAGTTCTTC. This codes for CSAGPGYRDEQFF.

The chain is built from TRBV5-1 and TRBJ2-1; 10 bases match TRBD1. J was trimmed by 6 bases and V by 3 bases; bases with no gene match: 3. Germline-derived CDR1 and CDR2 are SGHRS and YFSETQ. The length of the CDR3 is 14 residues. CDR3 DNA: TGCGCCAGCAGCTCGACAGGGGGCCTCAATGAGCAGTTCTTC. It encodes CASSSTGGLNEQFF.

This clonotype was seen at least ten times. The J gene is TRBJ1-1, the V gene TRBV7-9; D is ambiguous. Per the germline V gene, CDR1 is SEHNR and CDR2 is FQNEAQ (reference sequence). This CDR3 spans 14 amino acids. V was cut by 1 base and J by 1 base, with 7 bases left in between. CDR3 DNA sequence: TGTGCCAGCAGCTTAGGAGGTTGGAACACTGAAGCTTTCTTT. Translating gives CASSLGGWNTEAFF.

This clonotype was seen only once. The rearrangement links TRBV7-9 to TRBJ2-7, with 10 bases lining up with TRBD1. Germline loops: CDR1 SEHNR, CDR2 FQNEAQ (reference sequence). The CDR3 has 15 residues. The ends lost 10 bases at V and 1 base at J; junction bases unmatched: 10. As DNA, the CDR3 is TGTGCCACAAAACCCGGGGACAGGGGTTCCTACGAGCAGTACTTC. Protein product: CATKPGDRGSYEQYF.

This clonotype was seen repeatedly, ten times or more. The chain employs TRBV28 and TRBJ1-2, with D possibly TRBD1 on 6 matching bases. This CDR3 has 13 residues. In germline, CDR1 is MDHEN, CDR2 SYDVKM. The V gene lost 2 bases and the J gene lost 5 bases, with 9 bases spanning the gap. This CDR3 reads CASSLPQGYGYTF. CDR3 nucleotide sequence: TGTGCCAGCAGTTTACCCCAGGGGTATGGCTACACCTTC.

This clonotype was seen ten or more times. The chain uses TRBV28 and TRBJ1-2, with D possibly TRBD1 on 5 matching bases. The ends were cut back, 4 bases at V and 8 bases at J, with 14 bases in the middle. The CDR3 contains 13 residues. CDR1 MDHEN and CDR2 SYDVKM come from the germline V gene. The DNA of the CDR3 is TGTGCCAGCAGTTCACTGATCAGGGACGGCTACACCTTC. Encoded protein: CASSSLIRDGYTF.

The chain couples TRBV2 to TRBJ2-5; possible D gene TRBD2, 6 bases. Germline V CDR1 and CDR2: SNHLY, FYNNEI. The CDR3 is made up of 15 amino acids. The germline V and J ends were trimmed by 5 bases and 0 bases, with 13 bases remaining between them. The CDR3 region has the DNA TGTGCCAGCAGTTACGGGGACTCAGACCAAGAGACCCAGTACTTC. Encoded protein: CASSYGDSDQETQYF.

CDR3 residues: CASTPVASSYEQYF. For the CDR3, the DNA is TGTGCCAGCACCCCGGTGGCCAGCTCCTACGAGCAGTACTTC. The V gene is TRBV6-2 or TRBV6-3, the J gene TRBJ2-7; no reliable D call. Between the trimmed V and J ends, which lost 7 bases and 0 bases, there was a span of 13 bases. This CDR3 contains 14 residues. The germline V gene has CDR1 MNHEY and CDR2 SVGEGT.

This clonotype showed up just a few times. CDR3 nucleotides: TGTGCCAGCAGCCCCCGGCGGGAGTTCGAGCAGTACTTC. It translates to CASSPRREFEQYF. The chain employs TRBV11-2 and TRBJ2-7, with 7 bases matching TRBD2. Germline CDR1 SGHAT, CDR2 FQNNGV. Trimming at V came to 5 bases and at J to 6 bases, leaving 7 bases not matched to a gene. The CDR3 has 13 residues. The full variable domain, in which reference TRBV11-2 and TRBJ2-7 provide the parts outside the CDR3, is EAGVAQSPRYKIIEKRQSVAFWCNPISGHATLYWYQQILGQGPKLLIQFQNNGVVDDSQLPKDRFSAERLKGVDSTLKIQPAKLEDSAVYLCASSPRREFEQYFGPGTRLTVT.

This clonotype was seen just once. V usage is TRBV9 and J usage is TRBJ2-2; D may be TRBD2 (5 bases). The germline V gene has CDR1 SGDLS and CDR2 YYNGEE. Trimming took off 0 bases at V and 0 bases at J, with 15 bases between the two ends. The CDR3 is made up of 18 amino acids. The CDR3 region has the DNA TGTGCCAGCAGCGTAGTCTTAAGCGGCCACGCGAACACCGGGGAGCTGTTTTTT. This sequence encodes CASSVVLSGHANTGELFF.

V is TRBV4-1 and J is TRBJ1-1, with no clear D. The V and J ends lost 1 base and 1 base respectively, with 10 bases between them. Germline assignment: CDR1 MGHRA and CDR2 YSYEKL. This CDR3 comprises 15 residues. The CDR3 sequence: CASSQVGKRNTEAFF. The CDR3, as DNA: TGCGCCAGCAGCCAAGTAGGAAAGAGGAACACTGAAGCTTTCTTT.